This passage covers 5 T cell receptor beta chains from one sample sequenced in a study of CD8 T cells in Susac syndrome. Random hexamers were used to reverse transcribe the RNA input (about 0.5 to 1 ug). TCRdb ran MiXCR on the immunoSEQ multiplex PCR reads and lists one entry per CDR3 protein. The table records some 200,000 distinct CDR3 sequences, around nine tenths of them present only once. Sequenced: CD8+ T cells from PBMCs. The receptors shown here come from a human donor with multiple sclerosis.

The rearrangement uses TRBV18 and TRBJ2-1, with TRBD2 identical over 8 bases. V lost 6 bases to trimming and J lost 2 bases; unmatched junction nucleotides: 9. The germline V gene has CDR1 KGHSH and CDR2 LQKENI. There are 16 residues in the CDR3. CDR3 sequence: CASSREGRGAYNEQFF. The CDR3 DNA reads as TGTGCCAGCTCCCGGGAGGGAAGGGGGGCCTACAATGAGCAGTTCTTC.

The gene calls are TRBV13 and TRBJ2-2; D remains ambiguous. Germline CDR1 reads PRHDT; CDR2 reads FYEKMQ (reference sequence). V lost 6 bases to trimming and J lost 2 bases, with 10 bases between them. The CDR3 spans 14 residues. CDR3: CASSSDPNTGELFF. The CDR3, as DNA: TGTGCCAGCAGTTCGGACCCTAACACCGGGGAGCTGTTTTTT. The full variable domain, with the rest looked up from reference TRBV13 and TRBJ2-2, is AAGVIQSPRHLIKEKRETATLKCYPIPRHDTVYWYQQGPGQDPQFLISFYEKMQSDKGSIPDRFSAQQFSDYHSELNMSSLELGDSALYFCASSSDPNTGELFFGEGSRLTVL.

CDR3 in amino acids: CASSLDRASSYNEQFF. Written as DNA, the CDR3 is TGTGCCAGCAGCTTAGATAGAGCCAGCTCCTACAATGAGCAGTTCTTC. The V gene is TRBV13, the J gene TRBJ2-1; D gene ambiguous. The CDR3 has 16 residues. Germline assignment: CDR1 PRHDT and CDR2 FYEKMQ (reference sequence). Trimming took 1 base from V and 0 from J, leaving 10 bases between them.

The chain recombines TRBV21-1 with TRBJ1-5; the D segment call TRBD1 is taken from the table without a DNA check. TRBV21-1 is reported as a pseudogene. This CDR3 is built from 17 residues. As DNA, the CDR3 is TGTGCCAGCAGCAAAGCGCTCGTCAGGGATAGCAATCAGCCCCAGCATTTT. Translation gives CASSKALVRDSNQPQHF.

The chain combines TRBV28 with TRBJ1-5, with 11 nucleotides matching TRBD1. The CDR3 runs 17 residues. The J segment lost 0 bases and the V segment lost 4 bases, leaving 5 bases of the junction unmatched. Germline V CDR1 and CDR2: MDHEN, SYDVKM. The CDR3 loop reads CASSSGQGAISNQPQHF. The CDR3 DNA sequence: TGTGCCAGCAGTTCAGGACAGGGGGCGATTAGCAATCAGCCCCAGCATTTT.